The rows below give T cell receptor beta chains drawn from one sample of a study of T cells expressing NK-cell markers. From its re-call of the 5' RACE reads, TCRdb lists each CDR3 protein once, without DNA. The data show about 550,000 distinct CDR3 sequences, and the top ten clones hold under 4.5%. Sequences were obtained from blood T cells: a sorted CD56 or NKG2C T cell subset, CD4+ or CD8+ T cells, or bulk PBMC T cells (not recorded which). These receptors all stem from a man between 18 and 35 years old in good health. Each CDR3 is given with its conserved first and last residue.

TRBJ2-7,TRBV3-1,13,CASSQREAYEQYF
TRBJ2-7,TRBV4-2,18,CASSHPETSGEDSYEQYF
TRBJ2-7,TRBV27,14,CASSLLDRSYEQYF
TRBJ2-7,TRBV7-2,15,CASSLRARITYEQYF
TRBJ2-7,TRBV5-1,15,CASRPLAGGPYEQYF
TRBJ2-2,TRBV20-1,15,CSASLGGLNTGELFF
TRBJ2-7,TRBV10-3,14,CAISERGAIYEQYF
TRBJ2-5,TRBV7-2,20,CASSLQSLAKWSGTAETQYF
TRBJ2-3,TRBV12-3/TRBV12-4,14,CASKEQVLTDTQYF
TRBJ2-3,TRBV5-1,17,CASSPGTGASFTDTQYF
TRBJ2-3,TRBV29-1,14,CSVGGGPPKGTQYF
TRBJ2-2,TRBV5-1,18,CASSHRGRAYANTGELFF
TRBJ2-5,TRBV5-1,17,CASSVRAGGRGQETQYF